In this sample, the clone carrying this TCR beta chain turned up a few times. Antigen specificity is unknown. The PCR used 60 Vbeta and 13 Jbeta primers. Libraries were prepared by immunoSEQ multiplex PCR; TCRdb keeps only in-frame clonotypes and omits some of them. Of under 200,000 clones listed, about 75% are singletons. These data originate in a study of cytomegalovirus exposure and HLA in healthy donors. V lost 7 bases to trimming and J lost 0 bases, with 9 bases between them. CDR1 MDHEN and CDR2 SYDVKM come from the germline V gene. This CDR3 is built from 13 residues. Overall study findings and caveats: According to a later analysis, most TCR beta chains associated with CMV appeared HLA-restricted. One later analysis reportedly identified an Asian-associated ancestry cluster that showed fewer N-insertions than the roughly 700-donor mean. Later analysis placed DRB1 highest and HLA-C lowest in TCR association rates, which differed by HLA locus.

The V gene is TRBV28, the J gene TRBJ1-1; D not certain. This sequence originates from a female donor in good health and CMV-seronegative. The sample comprised PBMCs. CDR3 residues: CASTPVLNTEAFF. The CDR3 DNA is TGTGCCAGCACCCCGGTCCTGAACACTGAAGCTTTCTTT.